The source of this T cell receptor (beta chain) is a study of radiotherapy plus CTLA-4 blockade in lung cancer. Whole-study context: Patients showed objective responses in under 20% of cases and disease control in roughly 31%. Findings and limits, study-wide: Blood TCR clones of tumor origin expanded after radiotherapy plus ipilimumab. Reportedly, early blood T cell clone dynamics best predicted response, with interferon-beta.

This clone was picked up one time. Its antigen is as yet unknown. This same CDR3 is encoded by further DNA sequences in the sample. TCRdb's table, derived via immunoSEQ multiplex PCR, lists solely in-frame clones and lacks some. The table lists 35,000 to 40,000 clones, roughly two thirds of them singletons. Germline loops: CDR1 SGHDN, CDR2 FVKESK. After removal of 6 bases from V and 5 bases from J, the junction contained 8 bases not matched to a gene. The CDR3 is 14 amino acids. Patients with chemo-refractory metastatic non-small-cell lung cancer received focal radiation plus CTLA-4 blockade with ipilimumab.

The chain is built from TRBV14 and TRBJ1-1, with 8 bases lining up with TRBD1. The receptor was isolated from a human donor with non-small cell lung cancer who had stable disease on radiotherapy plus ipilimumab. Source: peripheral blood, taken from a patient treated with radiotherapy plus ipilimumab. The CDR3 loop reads CASSLRTGRTEAFF. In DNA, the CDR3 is TGTGCCAGCAGTCTACGGACAGGGAGGACTGAAGCTTTCTTT.